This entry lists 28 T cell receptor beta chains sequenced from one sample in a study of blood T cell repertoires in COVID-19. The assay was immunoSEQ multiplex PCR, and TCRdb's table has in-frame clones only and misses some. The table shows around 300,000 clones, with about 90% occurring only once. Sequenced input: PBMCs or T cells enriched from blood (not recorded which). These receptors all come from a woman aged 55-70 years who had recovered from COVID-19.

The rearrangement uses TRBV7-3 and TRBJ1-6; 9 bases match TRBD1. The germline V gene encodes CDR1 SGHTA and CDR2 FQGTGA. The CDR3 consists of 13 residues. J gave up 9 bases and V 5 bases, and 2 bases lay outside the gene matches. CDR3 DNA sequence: TGTGCCAGCAGCCCGGGACAGGGTTCACCCCTCCACTTT. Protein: CASSPGQGSPLHF.

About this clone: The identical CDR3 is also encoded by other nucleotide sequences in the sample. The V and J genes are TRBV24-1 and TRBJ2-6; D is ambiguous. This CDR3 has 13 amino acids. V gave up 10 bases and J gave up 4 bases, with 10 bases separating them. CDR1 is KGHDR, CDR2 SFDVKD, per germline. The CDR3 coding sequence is TGTGCCACTGGTCAGGCGGGGGCCAACGTCCTGACTTTC. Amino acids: CATGQAGANVLTF.

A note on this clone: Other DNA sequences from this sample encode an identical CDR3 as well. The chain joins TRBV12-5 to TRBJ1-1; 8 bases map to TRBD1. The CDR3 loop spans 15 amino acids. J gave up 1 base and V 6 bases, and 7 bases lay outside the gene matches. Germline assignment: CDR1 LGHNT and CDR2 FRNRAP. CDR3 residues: CASGPSTGENTEAFF. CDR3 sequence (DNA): TGTGCTAGTGGCCCCTCGACAGGGGAGAACACTGAAGCTTTCTTT.

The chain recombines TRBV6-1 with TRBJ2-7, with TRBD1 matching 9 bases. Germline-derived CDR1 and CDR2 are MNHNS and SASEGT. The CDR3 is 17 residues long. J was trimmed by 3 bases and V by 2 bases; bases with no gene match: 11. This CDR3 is CASSEMGTGDRDYEQYF. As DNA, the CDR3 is TGTGCCAGCAGTGAAATGGGAACCGGGGACAGGGACTACGAGCAGTACTTC.

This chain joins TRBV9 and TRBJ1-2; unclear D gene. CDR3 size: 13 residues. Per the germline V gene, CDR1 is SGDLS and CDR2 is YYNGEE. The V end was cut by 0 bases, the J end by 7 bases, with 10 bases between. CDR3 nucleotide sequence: TGTGCCAGCAGCGTAGGGGTAACGGGTGGCTACACCTTC. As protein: CASSVGVTGGYTF.

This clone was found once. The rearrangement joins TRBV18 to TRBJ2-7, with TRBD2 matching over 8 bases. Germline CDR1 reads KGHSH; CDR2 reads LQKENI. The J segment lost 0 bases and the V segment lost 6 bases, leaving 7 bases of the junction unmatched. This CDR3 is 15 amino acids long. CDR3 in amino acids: CASSELAVRSYEQYF. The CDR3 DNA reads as TGTGCCAGCTCGGAACTAGCGGTCCGCTCCTACGAGCAGTACTTC.

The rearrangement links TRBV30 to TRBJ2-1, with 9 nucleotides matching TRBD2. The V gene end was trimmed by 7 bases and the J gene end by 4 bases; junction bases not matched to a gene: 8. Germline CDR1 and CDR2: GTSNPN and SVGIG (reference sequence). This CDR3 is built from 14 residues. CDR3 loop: CALLPGLAYNEQFF. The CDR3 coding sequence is TGTGCCTTATTGCCGGGACTAGCTTACAATGAGCAGTTCTTC.

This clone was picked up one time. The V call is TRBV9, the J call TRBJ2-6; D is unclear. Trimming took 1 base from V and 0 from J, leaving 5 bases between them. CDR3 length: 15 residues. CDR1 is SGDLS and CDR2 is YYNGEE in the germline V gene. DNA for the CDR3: TGTGCCAGCAGCGTAACACACTCTGGGGCCAACGTCCTGACTTTC. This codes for CASSVTHSGANVLTF.

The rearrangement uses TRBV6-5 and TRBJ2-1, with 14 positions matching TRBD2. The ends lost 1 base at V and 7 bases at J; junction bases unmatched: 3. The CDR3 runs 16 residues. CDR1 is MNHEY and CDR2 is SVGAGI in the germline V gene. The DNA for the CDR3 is TGTGCCAGCAGTTACTTGGGACTAGCGGGAGATAATGAGCAGTTCTTC. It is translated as CASSYLGLAGDNEQFF.

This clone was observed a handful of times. CDR3 protein: CASSVEQGKPPLHF. In DNA form, the CDR3 reads TGTGCCAGCAGCGTAGAACAGGGTAAACCACCCCTCCACTTT. The chain links TRBV9 to TRBJ1-6; maybe TRBD1 (6 bases). Between the trimmed V and J ends, which lost 0 bases and 11 bases, there was a span of 12 bases. The CDR3 spans 14 residues. Germline loops: CDR1 SGDLS, CDR2 YYNGEE.

In nucleotides, the CDR3 is TGCAGCGCCTCTATTGGACAGGGGGCCAACGAGCAGTACTTC. Protein: CSASIGQGANEQYF. This chain links TRBV29-1 with TRBJ2-7, with 11 bases aligning to TRBD1. Germline V gene lookup returns CDR1 SQVTM and CDR2 ANQGSEA. Trimming took 7 bases from V and 5 from J; bases not matched to a gene: 10. This CDR3 spans 14 amino acids.

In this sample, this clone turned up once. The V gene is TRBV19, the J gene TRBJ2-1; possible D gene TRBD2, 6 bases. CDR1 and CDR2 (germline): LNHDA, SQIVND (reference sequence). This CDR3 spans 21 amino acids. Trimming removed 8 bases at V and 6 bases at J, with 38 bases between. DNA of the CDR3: TGTGCCAGTCAACCACCCCTATATCGGGGGACTCAGGGAGTTTATAGCAATGAGCAGTTCTTC. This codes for CASQPPLYRGTQGVYSNEQFF.

This chain's CDR3 is CASSARTGAGEQFF. For the CDR3, the DNA is TGTGCCAGCAGTGCAAGGACAGGGGCAGGTGAGCAGTTCTTC. This chain links TRBV28 with TRBJ2-1; TRBD1 matches at 9 bases. Germline CDR1 MDHEN, CDR2 SYDVKM. V was pared by 5 bases and J by 9 bases, with 8 bases of the junction left unmatched. The CDR3 consists of 14 residues.

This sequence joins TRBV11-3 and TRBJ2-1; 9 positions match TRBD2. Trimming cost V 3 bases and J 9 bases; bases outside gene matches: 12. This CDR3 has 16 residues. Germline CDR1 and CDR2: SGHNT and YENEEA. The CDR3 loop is CASSFPGASGTAEQFF. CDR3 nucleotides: TGTGCCAGCAGCTTTCCCGGGGCTAGCGGGACCGCTGAGCAGTTCTTC.

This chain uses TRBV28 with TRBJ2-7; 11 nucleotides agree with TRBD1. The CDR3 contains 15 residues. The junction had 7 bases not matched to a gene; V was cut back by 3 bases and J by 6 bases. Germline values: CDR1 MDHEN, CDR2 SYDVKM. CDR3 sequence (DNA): TGTGCCAGCAGTTTGCCCGGGACAGGGGGAGTCGAGCAGTACTTC. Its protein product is CASSLPGTGGVEQYF.

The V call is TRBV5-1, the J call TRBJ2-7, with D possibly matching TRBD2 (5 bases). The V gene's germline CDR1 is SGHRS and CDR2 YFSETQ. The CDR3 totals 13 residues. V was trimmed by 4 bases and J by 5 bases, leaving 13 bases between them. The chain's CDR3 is CASSPGLLDEQYF. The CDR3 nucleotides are TGCGCCAGCAGCCCCGGACTCCTGGACGAGCAGTACTTC.

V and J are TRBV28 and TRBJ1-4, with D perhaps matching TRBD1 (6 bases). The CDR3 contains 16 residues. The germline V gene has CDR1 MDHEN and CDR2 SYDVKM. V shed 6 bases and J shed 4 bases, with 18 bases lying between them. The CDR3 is CASRSTRDKRNEKLFF. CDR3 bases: TGTGCCAGCAGGAGCACCCGGGACAAGCGTAATGAAAAACTGTTTTTT.

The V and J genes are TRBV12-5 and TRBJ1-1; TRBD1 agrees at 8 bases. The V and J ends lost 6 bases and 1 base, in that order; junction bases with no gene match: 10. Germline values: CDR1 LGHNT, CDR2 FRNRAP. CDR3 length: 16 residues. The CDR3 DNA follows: TGTGCTAGTGGCTCCGGACAGGGCGTATGGAACACTGAAGCTTTCTTT. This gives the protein CASGSGQGVWNTEAFF.

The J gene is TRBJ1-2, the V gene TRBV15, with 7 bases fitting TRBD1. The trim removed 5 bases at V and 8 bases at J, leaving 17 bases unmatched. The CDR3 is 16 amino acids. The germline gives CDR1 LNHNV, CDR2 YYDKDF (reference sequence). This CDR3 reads CATSQEKGSWTGGYTF. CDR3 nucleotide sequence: TGTGCCACCAGCCAAGAGAAGGGTAGCTGGACAGGAGGCTACACCTTC.

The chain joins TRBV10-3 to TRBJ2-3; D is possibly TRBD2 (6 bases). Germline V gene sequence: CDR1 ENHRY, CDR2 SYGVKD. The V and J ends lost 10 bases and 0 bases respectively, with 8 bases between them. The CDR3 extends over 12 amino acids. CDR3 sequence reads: CATRESTDTQYF. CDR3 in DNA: TGTGCCACTCGGGAGAGCACAGATACGCAGTATTTT.

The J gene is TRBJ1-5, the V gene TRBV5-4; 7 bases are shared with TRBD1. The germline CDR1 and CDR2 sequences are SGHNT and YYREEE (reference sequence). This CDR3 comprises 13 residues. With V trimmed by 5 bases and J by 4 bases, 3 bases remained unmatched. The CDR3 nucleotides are TGTGCCAGCAGTCTGGACAGGAATCAGCCCCAGCATTTT. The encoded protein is CASSLDRNQPQHF.

The CDR3 here is CASSLVSGTSEDTQYF. The CDR3 bases are TGTGCCAGCAGCTTGGTGTCCGGGACTAGTGAGGATACGCAGTATTTT. V gene TRBV5-5 combines with J gene TRBJ2-3, with 8 bases fitting TRBD2. The CDR3 sequence is 16 residues long. Germline-derived CDR1 and CDR2 are SGHKS and YYEKEE (reference sequence). Unmatched junction bases numbered 9, after V lost 0 bases and J lost 6 bases.

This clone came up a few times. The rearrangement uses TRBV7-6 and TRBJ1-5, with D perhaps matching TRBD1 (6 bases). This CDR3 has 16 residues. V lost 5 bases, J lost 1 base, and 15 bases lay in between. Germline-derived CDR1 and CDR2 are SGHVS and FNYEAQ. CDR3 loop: CASSPLGGGSNQPQHF. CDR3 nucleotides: TGTGCCAGCAGCCCTTTGGGGGGGGGCAGCAATCAGCCCCAGCATTTT.

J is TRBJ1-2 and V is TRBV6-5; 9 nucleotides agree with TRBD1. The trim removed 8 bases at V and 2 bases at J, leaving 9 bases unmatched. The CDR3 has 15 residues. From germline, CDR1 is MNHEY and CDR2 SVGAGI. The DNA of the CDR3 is TGTGCCAGCCAAACAGGGGGCGCGACAAACTATGGCTACACCTTC. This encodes CASQTGGATNYGYTF.

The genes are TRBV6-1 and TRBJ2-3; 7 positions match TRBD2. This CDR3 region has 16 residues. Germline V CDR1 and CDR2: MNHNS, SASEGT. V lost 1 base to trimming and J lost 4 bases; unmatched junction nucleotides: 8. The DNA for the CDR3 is TGTGCCAGCAGTGAAGTGGGGGGAGGGTTGTCAGATACGCAGTATTTT. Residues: CASSEVGGGLSDTQYF.

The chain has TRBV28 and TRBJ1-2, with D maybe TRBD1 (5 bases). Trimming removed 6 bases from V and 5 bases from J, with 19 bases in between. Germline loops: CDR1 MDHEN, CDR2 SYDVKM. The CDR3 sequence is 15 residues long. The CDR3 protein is CASRNSGGRQYGYTF. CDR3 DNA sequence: TGTGCCAGCAGAAACAGCGGGGGAAGACAATATGGCTACACCTTC.

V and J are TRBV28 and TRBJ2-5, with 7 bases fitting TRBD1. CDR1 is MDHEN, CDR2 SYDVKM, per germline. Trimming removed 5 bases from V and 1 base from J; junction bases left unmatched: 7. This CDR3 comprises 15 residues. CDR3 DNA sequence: TGTGCCAGCAGTGTACCGGGACAGACCCAAGAGACCCAGTACTTC. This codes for CASSVPGQTQETQYF.

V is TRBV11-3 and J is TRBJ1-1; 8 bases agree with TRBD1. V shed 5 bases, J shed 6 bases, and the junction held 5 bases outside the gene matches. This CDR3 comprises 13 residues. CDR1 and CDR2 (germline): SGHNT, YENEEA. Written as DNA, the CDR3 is TGTGCCAGCAGCCGACAGGGGTCTTCTGAAGCTTTCTTT. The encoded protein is CASSRQGSSEAFF.